These 4 T cell receptor beta chains were sequenced from one sample in a study of T cells in Graves' hyperthyroidism and ophthalmopathy. From RNA transcripts, TCR beta CDR3 regions were amplified. When the TCR CDR3 underwent first-round RT-PCR, the HTBI primer set was used. TCRdb called the multiplex PCR reads again in MiXCR, with one record for every CDR3 protein. Of roughly 290,000 distinct CDR3 sequences in the sample, 10% to 15% were seen once. What was sequenced was blood. These receptors all stem from a woman in her 30s with Graves' hyperthyroidism that later progressed to Graves' ophthalmopathy.

This chain links TRBV4-1 with TRBJ2-7, with D tentatively TRBD2 (5 bases). With 0 bases removed from V and 4 bases from J, the gap between germline ends came to 13 bases. Germline values: CDR1 MGHRA, CDR2 YSYEKL. The CDR3 sequence is 15 residues long. In DNA, the CDR3 is TGCGCCAGCAGCCAAGATACCAAAAGGACTTACGAGCAGTACTTC. Encoded protein: CASSQDTKRTYEQYF.

This clonotype was recorded many times. V gene TRBV29-1 combines with J gene TRBJ2-5; 8 bases line up with TRBD2. Germline lookup yields CDR1 SQVTM and CDR2 ANQGSEA. V was clipped by 1 base and J by 1 base; unmatched bases: 2. This CDR3 comprises 14 residues. The CDR3 bases are TGCAGCGTTGAAGTAGCGGGGTCCCAAGAGACCCAGTACTTC. Protein sequence: CSVEVAGSQETQYF.

This clonotype was counted many times. CDR3 nucleotide sequence: TGTGCCACGAAAGAAAGCTCCTACAATGAGCAGTTCTTC. This encodes CATKESSYNEQFF. This rearrangement joins TRBV18 to TRBJ2-1; D gene uncertain. Germline V lookup: CDR1 KGHSH, CDR2 LQKENI. The V end was cut by 10 bases, the J end by 0 bases, with 10 bases between. The CDR3 spans 13 residues. Filled out from reference TRBV18 and TRBJ2-1, the complete variable domain reads NAGVMQNPRHLVRRRGQEARLRCSPMKGHSHVYWYRQLPEEGLKFMVYLQKENIIDESGMPKERFSAEFPKEGPSILRIQQVVRGDSAAYFCATKESSYNEQFFGPGTRLTVL.

This clonotype was found many times. The chain is built from TRBV7-9 and TRBJ2-1; 11 positions match TRBD2. V shed 11 bases, J shed 4 bases, and the junction held 16 bases outside the gene matches. Germline CDR1 is SEHNR and CDR2 is FQNEAQ (reference sequence). The CDR3 consists of 17 residues. CDR3 residues: CAGRGGGLAELYNEQFF. The CDR3 DNA follows: TGTGCCGGCCGGGGAGGGGGACTAGCGGAGCTGTACAATGAGCAGTTCTTC.